A single sample is the source of the 8 T cell receptor beta chains below, sequenced in a study of blood T cell repertoires in COVID-19. Generated by immunoSEQ multiplex PCR, the TCRdb table keeps only in-frame clones and is missing some. Of around 100,000 clones listed, about 87% are singletons. The sequencing sample was made of peripheral blood. These receptor sequences come from a man aged 45-65 years with acute or convalescent COVID-19.

This clone was seen only once. The V and J genes are TRBV6-6 and TRBJ1-3; TRBD1 matches 8 bases. The CDR3 has 13 residues. CDR1 and CDR2 from the germline V gene are MNHNY and SVGAGI (reference sequence). V trimming: 2 bases; J trimming: 8 bases; junction bases outside the gene matches: 2. The CDR3 DNA reads as TGTGCCAGCAGTTACGACAGGGGATACACCATATATTTT. Protein sequence: CASSYDRGYTIYF.

The chain has TRBV3-1 (or the pseudogene TRBV3-2) and TRBJ2-1; D not certain. V lost 0 bases and J lost 0, with 9 bases in between. The length of the CDR3 is 16 residues. Germline CDR1 and CDR2: LGHDT and YNNKEL (reference sequence). This CDR3 reads CASSQEHYRSYNEQFF. The DNA of the CDR3 is TGTGCCAGCAGCCAAGAGCACTACCGCTCCTACAATGAGCAGTTCTTC.

This rearrangement joins TRBV4-2 to TRBJ2-5; 12 nucleotides align to TRBD2. Germline values: CDR1 LGHNA, CDR2 YNFKEQ. CDR3 length equals 14 residues. The ends lost 4 bases at V and 3 bases at J; junction bases unmatched: 0. CDR3 residues: CASSRTSGEETQYF. DNA of the CDR3: TGTGCCAGCAGCCGGACTAGCGGGGAAGAGACCCAGTACTTC.

The chain links TRBV9 to TRBJ1-3; D gene ambiguous. Germline V gene data show CDR1 as SGDLS and CDR2 as YYNGEE. This CDR3 is 15 amino acids long. Trimming took off 0 bases at V and 3 bases at J, with 10 bases between the two ends. Here the CDR3 reads CASSVDHSLGNTIYF. Here the CDR3 DNA reads TGTGCCAGCAGCGTAGATCACAGCCTTGGAAACACCATATATTTT.

V and J are TRBV10-3 and TRBJ2-5; D unresolved. The CDR3 spans 12 residues. Germline assignment: CDR1 ENHRY and CDR2 SYGVKD. The ends were cut back, 4 bases at V and 5 bases at J, with 8 bases in the middle. CDR3 nucleotide sequence: TGTGCCATCAGTGTGTCACAGGAGACCCAGTACTTC. As protein: CAISVSQETQYF.

CDR3 region: CASSQAGPGELFF. In DNA, the CDR3 is TGTGCCAGCAGCCAAGCAGGGCCCGGGGAGCTGTTTTTT. This chain links TRBV3-1 (or the pseudogene TRBV3-2) with TRBJ2-2; maybe TRBD1 (5 bases). V lost 1 base to trimming and J lost 6 bases, with 6 bases between them. Germline assignment: CDR1 LGHDT and CDR2 YNNKEL (reference sequence). This CDR3 region has 13 residues.

The rearrangement uses TRBV24-1 and TRBJ2-1; D call uncertain. Trimming pared 9 bases from V and 0 bases from J, leaving 11 bases between. CDR1 and CDR2 (germline): KGHDR, SFDVKD. This CDR3 region has 14 residues. CDR3 coding DNA: TGTGCCACCGAATCTAGTAGCTCCTACAATGAGCAGTTCTTC. Translation gives CATESSSSYNEQFF.

The rearrangement uses TRBV29-1 and TRBJ1-2, with a tentative D call TRBD1 (5 bases). This CDR3 region has 13 residues. Per germline, CDR1 SQVTM and CDR2 ANQGSEA. V was cut by 1 base and J by 3 bases, with 9 bases left in between. The CDR3 is CSVEGSGDYGYTF. The CDR3 DNA reads as TGCAGCGTTGAAGGCTCGGGGGACTATGGCTACACCTTC.